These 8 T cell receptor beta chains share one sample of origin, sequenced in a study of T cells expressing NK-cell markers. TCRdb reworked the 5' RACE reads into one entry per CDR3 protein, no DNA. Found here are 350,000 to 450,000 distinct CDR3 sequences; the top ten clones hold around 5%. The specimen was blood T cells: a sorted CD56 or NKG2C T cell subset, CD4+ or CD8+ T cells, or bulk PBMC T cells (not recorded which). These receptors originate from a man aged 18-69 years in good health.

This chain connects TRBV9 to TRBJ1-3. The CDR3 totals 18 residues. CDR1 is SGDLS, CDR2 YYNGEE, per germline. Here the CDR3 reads CASSVGGAISGAGNTIYF.

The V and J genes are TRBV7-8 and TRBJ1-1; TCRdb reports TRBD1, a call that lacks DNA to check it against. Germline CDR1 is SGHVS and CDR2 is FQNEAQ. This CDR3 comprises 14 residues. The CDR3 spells CASSIQGLNTEAFF. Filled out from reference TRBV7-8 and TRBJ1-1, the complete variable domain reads GAGVSQSPRYKVAKRGQDVALRCDPISGHVSLFWYQQALGQGPEFLTYFQNEAQLDKSGLPSDRFFAERPEGSVSTLKIQRTQQEDSAVYLCASSIQGLNTEAFFGQGTRLTVV.

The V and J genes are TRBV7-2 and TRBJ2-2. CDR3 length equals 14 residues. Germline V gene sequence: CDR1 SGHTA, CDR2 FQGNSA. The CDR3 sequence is CASSLSWTAGELFF. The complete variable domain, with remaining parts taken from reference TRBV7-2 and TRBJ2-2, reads GAGVSQSPSNKVTEKGKDVELRCDPISGHTALYWYRQSLGQGLEFLIYFQGNSAPDKSGLPSDRFSAERTGGSVSTLTIQRTQQEDSAVYLCASSLSWTAGELFFGEGSRLTVL.

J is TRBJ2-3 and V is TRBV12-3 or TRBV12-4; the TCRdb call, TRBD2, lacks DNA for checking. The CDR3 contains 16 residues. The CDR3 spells CASSTRERGTTDTQYF.

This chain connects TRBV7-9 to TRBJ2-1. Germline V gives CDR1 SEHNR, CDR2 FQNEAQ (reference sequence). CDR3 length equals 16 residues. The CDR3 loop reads CASSPLAGSSYNEQFF.

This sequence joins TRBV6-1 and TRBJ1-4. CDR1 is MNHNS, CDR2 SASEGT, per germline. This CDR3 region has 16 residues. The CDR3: CATRKTATQSSEKLFF.

CDR3 residues: CASSPGHNYGYTF. The rearrangement joins TRBV25-1 to TRBJ1-2; TCRdb gives TRBD1 as the D gene, but with no DNA this cannot be confirmed. The CDR3 is made up of 13 amino acids. Per germline, CDR1 MGHDK and CDR2 SYGVNS.

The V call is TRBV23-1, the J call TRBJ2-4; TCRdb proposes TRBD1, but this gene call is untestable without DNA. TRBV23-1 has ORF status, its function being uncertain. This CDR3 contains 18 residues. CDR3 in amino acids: CASSQSETAEGAKNIQYF.